Listed here is a single T cell receptor (beta chain). The target of this receptor is not known. Per-base qualities were not stored, and no clone one base away is much larger. This sample was taken from a study of identifying expanded T cells in peripheral blood (dated by TCRdb to about 2019). Study-wide context: Technical replicates were generated by sequencing separate aliquots of the same genomic DNA pool, with four replicates compared pairwise.

Beyond this particular receptor, the publication reports: In all healthy donors, the variance in clone template counts between samples taken roughly 14 days apart rose significantly as total template count increased. It was expected by the authors that biological variance in healthy repertoires might increase further over much longer intervals, such as months to years. Between technical replicates the binomial model flagged approximately 1.2 differentially abundant clones, whereas over roughly two weeks the binomial model flagged about 16.4 and over approximately 4 weeks 19 to 20. Both the number of clones called differentially abundant and the false-positive rate were significantly reduced by the beta-binomial model across all healthy-donor time intervals.

The germline V gene (reference sequence) sets CDR1 to MNHEY and CDR2 to SMNVEV. The V end loses 8 bases and the J end loses 5 bases, and a stretch of 18 bases separates them. Measured from the cysteine to the phenylalanine, the CDR3 is 14 residues long. The DNA shown is the 42-base CDR3, in frame from base 1. The immunoSEQ Assay, which relies on bias-controlled multiplex PCR amplification of genomic DNA, was used to profile TCRbeta CDR3 regions. Processing in the source paper ran as follows. The absolute abundance of each unique TCRbeta CDR3 region was quantified after sequences were collapsed and filtered. Differential abundance was assessed using a binomial (Fisher-equivalent) model and a beta-binomial model in which time-dependent variance fitted from healthy donors was added. Clones with fewer than 5 combined templates were removed, and differential abundance was called for clones with a Benjamini-Hochberg FDR below 0.01. Using the form v = (b*log(k)+a)^2, the beta-binomial variance was modeled as a function of the total template count across the two samples. Sourced from immuneACCESS, this table was stored by TCRdb with only in-frame sequences that have V and J called. A share of the clones is absent; for the studies checked, an unresolved V gene accounts for under half, and the remainder has no known explanation. V and J calls and clone size come straight from that table; D and trimming were deduced from the DNA. Across this sample there are 70,000 or so clones, with roughly 90% seen only once. The ten largest clones add up to more than 2.5% of the sample.

No immune events, such as infections, were documented for the healthy donors during the collection period. Time-dependent variance in a beta-binomial model of T-cell clone differential abundance was calibrated using healthy-donor blood repertoires as a training cohort. There were ten or so healthy donors in the training cohort, of whom 3 were female and 7 were male. On average the donors were about 40 years old, and their ages spanned 29 to 64 years. Whole blood, obtained from a commercial supplier, was collected from each healthy donor at three time points spaced roughly 2 weeks apart. For immunosequencing, genomic DNA was extracted from whole blood that had not been sorted.

Recombination linked TRBV27 to TRBJ1-1, with no reliable assignment of the D segment. The receptor's source is a person aged 18 to 75 in good health. What was sequenced was blood. The DNA sequence is given as TGTGCCAGCCGTGAGGCAGCAATGGGGACTGAAGCTTTCTTT. Its translation is CASREAAMGTEAFF.